This T cell receptor beta chain was sequenced in a study of neurological immune-mediated disorders. Notes on the study in general: For the multiple sclerosis repertoire cluster, no association with any clinical or MRI feature was found. Phylogenetically, 18 of 34 multiple sclerosis patients' repertoires fell into one related-CDR3 cluster, a possible signature.

This clonotype was counted ten times or more. Antigen: not known. The method for making cDNA was 5'RACE, and it used 10-nucleotide random UMIs. TCRdb redid the calling of the 5' RACE reads with MiXCR, one entry per CDR3 protein. The repertoire holds 65,000 to 70,000 distinct CDR3 sequences, with over 4% as singletons. From germline, CDR1 is LGHDT and CDR2 YNNKEL (reference sequence). CDR3 length: 13 residues. V was trimmed by 4 bases and J by 1 base, leaving 7 bases between them. The chain employs TRBV3-1 and TRBJ2-5; D is possibly TRBD2 (5 bases). Sequenced: PBMCs. The origin of this receptor is a man over 45 with multiple sclerosis. The CDR3 nucleotides are TGTGCCAGCAGCCCCGGGGTCCAAGAGACCCAGTACTTC. It codes for CASSPGVQETQYF.